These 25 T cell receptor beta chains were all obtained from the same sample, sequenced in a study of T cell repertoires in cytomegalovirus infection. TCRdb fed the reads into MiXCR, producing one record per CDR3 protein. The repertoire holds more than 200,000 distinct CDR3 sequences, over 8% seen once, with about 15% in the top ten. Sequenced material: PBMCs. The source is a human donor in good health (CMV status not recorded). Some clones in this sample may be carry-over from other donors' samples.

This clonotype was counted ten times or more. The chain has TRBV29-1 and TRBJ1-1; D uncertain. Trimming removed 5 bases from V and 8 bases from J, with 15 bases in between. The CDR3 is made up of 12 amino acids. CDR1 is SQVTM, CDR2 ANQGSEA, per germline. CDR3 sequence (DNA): TGCAGCGTTTCCATAACCATCGGGGAAGCTTTCTTT. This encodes CSVSITIGEAFF.

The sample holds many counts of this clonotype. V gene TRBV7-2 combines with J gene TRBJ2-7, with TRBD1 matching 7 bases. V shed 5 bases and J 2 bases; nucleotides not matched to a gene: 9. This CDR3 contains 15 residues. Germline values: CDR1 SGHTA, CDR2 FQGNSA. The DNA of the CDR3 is TGTGCCAGCAGCCAATCCGGGACAGAGACCTACGAGCAGTACTTC. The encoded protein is CASSQSGTETYEQYF. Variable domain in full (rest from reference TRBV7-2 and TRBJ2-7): GAGVSQSPSNKVTEKGKDVELRCDPISGHTALYWYRQSLGQGLEFLIYFQGNSAPDKSGLPSDRFSAERTGGSVSTLTIQRTQQEDSAVYLCASSQSGTETYEQYFGPGTRLTVT.

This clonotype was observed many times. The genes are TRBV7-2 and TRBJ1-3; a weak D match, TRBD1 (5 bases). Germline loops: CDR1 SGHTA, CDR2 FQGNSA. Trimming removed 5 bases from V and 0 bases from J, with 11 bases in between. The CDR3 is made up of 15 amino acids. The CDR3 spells CASSRDLLSGNTIYF. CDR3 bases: TGTGCCAGCAGCAGGGACCTACTCTCTGGAAACACCATATATTTT.

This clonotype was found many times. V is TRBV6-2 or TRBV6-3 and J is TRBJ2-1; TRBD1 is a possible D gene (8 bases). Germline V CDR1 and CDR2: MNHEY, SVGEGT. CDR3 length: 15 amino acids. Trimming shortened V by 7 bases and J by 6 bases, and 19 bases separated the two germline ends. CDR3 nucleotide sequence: TGTGCCAGCATCGACAGGGGAGCTAGCGGCAATGAGCAGTTCTTC. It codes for CASIDRGASGNEQFF.

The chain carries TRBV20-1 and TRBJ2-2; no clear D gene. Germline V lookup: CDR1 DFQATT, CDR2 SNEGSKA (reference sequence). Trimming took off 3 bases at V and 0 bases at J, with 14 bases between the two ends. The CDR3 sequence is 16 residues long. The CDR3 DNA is TGCAGTGCTAGGGTGGCAGGAAGGTCGAACACCGGGGAGCTGTTTTTT. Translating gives CSARVAGRSNTGELFF.

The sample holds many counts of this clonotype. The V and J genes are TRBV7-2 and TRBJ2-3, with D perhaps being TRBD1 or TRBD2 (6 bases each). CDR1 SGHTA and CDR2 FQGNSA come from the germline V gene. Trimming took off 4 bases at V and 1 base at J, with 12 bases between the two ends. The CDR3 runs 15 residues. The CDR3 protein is CASSSRGQGTDTQYF. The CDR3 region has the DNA TGTGCCAGCAGCTCGCGGGGACAAGGCACAGATACGCAGTATTTT.

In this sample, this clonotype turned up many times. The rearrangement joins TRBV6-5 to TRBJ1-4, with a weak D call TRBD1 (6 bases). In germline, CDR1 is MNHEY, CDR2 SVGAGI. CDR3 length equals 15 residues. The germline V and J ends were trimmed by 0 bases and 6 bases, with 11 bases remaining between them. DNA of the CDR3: TGTGCCAGCAGTTACTCAGGGGGGCGTCATGAAAAACTGTTTTTT. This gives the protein CASSYSGGRHEKLFF.

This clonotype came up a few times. CDR3 nucleotides: TGTGCCAGCAGCTCTAACAGGGGGTTTAATGAAAAACTGTTTTTT. The encoded protein is CASSSNRGFNEKLFF. V usage is TRBV7-8 and J usage is TRBJ1-4; 8 nucleotides match TRBD1. The CDR3 runs to 15 residues. V dropped 4 bases and J dropped 4; count of bases not matched to a gene: 5. The V gene's germline CDR1 is SGHVS and CDR2 FQNEAQ.

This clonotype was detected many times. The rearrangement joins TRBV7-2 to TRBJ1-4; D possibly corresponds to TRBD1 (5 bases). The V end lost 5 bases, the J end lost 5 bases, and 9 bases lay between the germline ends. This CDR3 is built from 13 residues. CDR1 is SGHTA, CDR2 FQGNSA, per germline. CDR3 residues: CASSPGPNEKLFF. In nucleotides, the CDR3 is TGTGCCAGCAGCCCGGGGCCAAATGAAAAACTGTTTTTT.

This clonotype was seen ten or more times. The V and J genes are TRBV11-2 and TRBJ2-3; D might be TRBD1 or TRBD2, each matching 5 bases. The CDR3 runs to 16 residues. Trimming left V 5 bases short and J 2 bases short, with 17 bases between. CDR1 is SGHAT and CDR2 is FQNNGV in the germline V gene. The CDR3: CASSELRGRTTDTQYF. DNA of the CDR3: TGTGCCAGCAGCGAACTCCGGGGACGAACCACAGATACGCAGTATTTT.

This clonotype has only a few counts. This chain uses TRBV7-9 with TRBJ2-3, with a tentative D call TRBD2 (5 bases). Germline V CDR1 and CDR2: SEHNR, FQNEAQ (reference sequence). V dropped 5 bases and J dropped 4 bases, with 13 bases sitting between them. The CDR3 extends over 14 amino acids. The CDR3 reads CASSPSRGSDTQYF. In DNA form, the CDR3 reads TGTGCCAGCAGCCCTTCTCGGGGTTCAGATACGCAGTATTTT.

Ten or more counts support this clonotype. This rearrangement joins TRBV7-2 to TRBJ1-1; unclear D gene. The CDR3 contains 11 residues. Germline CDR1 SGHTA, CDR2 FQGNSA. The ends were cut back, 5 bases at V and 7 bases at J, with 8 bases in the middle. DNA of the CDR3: TGTGCCAGCAGCCAAAAATTTGAAGCTTTCTTT. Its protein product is CASSQKFEAFF.

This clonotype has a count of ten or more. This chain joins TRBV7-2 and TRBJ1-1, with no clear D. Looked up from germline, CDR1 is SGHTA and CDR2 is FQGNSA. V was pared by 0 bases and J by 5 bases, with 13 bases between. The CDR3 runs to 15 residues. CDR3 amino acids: CASSLARTDPTEAFF. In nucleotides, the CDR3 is TGTGCCAGCAGCTTAGCCCGGACCGACCCAACTGAAGCTTTCTTT.

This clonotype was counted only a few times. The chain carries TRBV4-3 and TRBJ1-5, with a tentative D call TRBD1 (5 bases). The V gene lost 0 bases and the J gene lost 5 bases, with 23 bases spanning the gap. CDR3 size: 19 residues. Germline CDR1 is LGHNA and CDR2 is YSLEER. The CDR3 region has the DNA TGCGCCAGCAGCCAAGAGACGATAGTGATCGGGACGGAGGATCAGCCCCAGCATTTT. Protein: CASSQETIVIGTEDQPQHF.

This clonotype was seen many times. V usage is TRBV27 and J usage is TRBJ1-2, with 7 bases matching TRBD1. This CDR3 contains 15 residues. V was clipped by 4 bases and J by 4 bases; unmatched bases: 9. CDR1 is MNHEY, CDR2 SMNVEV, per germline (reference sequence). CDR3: CASSSVRGRGYGYTF. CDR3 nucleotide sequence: TGTGCCAGCAGTTCAGTAAGGGGGCGCGGCTATGGCTACACCTTC.

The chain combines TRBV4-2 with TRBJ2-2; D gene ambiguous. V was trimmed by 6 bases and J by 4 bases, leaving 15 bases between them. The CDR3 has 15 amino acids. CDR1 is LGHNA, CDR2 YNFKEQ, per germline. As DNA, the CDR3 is TGTGCCAGCAGGCCCTGGAGTGGACGCACCGGGGAGCTGTTTTTT. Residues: CASRPWSGRTGELFF.

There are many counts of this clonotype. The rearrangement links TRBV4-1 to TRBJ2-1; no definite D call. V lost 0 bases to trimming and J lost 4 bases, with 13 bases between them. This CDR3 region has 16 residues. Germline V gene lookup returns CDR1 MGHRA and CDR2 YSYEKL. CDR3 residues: CASSQDLAFRYNEQFF. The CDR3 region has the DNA TGCGCCAGCAGCCAAGATTTGGCTTTCCGGTACAATGAGCAGTTCTTC.

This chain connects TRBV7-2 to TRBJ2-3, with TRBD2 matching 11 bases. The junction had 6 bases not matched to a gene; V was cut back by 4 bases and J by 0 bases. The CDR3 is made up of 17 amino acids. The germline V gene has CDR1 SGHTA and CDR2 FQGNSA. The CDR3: CASSYPLAGGSTDTQYF. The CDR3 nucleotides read TGTGCCAGCAGCTACCCCTTAGCGGGGGGGAGCACAGATACGCAGTATTTT. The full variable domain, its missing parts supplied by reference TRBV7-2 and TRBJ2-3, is GAGVSQSPSNKVTEKGKDVELRCDPISGHTALYWYRQSLGQGLEFLIYFQGNSAPDKSGLPSDRFSAERTGGSVSTLTIQRTQQEDSAVYLCASSYPLAGGSTDTQYFGPGTRLTVL.

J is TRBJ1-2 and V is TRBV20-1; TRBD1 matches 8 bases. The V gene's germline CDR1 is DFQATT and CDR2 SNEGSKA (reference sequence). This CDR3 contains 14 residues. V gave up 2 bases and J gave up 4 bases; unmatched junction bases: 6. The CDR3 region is CSARLGQGRYGYTF. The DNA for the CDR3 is TGCAGTGCTAGACTCGGACAGGGTCGCTATGGCTACACCTTC.

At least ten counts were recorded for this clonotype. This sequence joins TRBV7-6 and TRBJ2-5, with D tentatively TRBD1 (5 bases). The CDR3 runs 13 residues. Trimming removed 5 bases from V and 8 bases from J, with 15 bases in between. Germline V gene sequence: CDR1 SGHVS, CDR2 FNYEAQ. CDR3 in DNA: TGTGCCAGCAGCCGTTTACAGGCAGGTACCCAGTACTTC. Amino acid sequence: CASSRLQAGTQYF.

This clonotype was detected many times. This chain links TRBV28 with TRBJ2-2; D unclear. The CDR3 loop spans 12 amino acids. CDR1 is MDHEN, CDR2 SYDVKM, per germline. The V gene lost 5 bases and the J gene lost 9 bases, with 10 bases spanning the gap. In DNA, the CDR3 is TGTGCCAGCAGTCTCCAACTTCGGGAGCTGTTTTTT. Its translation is CASSLQLRELFF.

In DNA, the CDR3 is TGTGCCAGCAGTTACACCGGGACTACCACCTACAATGAGCAGTTCTTC. As protein: CASSYTGTTTYNEQFF. This chain joins TRBV6-2 or TRBV6-3 and TRBJ2-1; the match to TRBD2 covers 7 bases. The CDR3 contains 16 residues. Germline V lookup: CDR1 MNHEY, CDR2 SVGEGT. The trim removed 2 bases at V and 2 bases at J, leaving 6 bases unmatched.

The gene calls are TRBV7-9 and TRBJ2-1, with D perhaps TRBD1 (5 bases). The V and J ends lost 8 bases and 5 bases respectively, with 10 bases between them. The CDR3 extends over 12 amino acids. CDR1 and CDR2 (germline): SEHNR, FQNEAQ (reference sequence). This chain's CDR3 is CASDDRDNEQFF. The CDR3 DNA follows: TGTGCCAGCGACGACAGAGACAATGAGCAGTTCTTC.

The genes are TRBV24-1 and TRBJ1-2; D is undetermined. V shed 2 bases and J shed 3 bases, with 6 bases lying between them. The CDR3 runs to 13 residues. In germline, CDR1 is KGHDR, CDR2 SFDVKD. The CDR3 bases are TGTGCCACCAGTGATTCCCCTTACTATGGCTACACCTTC. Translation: CATSDSPYYGYTF.

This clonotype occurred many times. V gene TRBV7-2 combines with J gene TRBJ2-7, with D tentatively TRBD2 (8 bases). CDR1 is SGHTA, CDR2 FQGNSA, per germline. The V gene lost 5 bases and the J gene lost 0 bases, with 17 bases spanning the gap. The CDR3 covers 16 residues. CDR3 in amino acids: CASSPQTGTSSYEQYF. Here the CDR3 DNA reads TGTGCCAGCAGCCCCCAGACAGGGACTAGCTCCTACGAGCAGTACTTC. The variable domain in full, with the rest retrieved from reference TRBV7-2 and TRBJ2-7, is GAGVSQSPSNKVTEKGKDVELRCDPISGHTALYWYRQSLGQGLEFLIYFQGNSAPDKSGLPSDRFSAERTGGSVSTLTIQRTQQEDSAVYLCASSPQTGTSSYEQYFGPGTRLTVT.